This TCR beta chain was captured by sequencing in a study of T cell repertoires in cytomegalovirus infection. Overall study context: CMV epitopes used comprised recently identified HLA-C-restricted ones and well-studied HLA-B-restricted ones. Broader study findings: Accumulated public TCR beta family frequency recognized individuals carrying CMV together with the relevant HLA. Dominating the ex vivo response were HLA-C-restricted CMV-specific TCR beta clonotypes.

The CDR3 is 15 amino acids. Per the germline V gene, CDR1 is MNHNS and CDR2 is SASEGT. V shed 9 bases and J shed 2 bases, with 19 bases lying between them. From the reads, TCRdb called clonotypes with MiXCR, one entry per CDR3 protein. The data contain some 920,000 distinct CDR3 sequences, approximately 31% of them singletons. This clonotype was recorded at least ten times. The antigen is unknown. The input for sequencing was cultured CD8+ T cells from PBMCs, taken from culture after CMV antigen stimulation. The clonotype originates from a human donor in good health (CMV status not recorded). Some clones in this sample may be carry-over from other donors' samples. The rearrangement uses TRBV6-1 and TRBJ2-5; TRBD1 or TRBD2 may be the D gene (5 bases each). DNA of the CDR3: TGTGCCAGTAGACCCACGGTGGGGGAGCAAGAGACCCAGTACTTC. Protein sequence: CASRPTVGEQETQYF.